This TCR beta chain was obtained from a study of response to subunit inactivated influenza vaccine. There are 16 residues in the CDR3. Germline V gives CDR1 SEHNR, CDR2 FQNEAQ (reference sequence). J lost 5 bases, V lost 5 bases, and 14 bases had no gene match. One entry per CDR3 protein results from TCRdb running MiXCR on the RT-PCR reads. Here the sample spans some 480,000 distinct CDR3 sequences, over 9.5% being singletons. This clonotype was obtained from a man aged 45-65 years who received an inactivated influenza vaccine. This chain uses TRBV7-9 with TRBJ1-1, with TRBD1 matching 7 bases. Sequences were derived from PBMCs from blood, sampled about 40 days after vaccination. CDR3 bases: TGTGCCAGCAGCCAGGGGGGTGGGGGCTCAGGAACTGAAGCTTTCTTT. Translating gives CASSQGGGGSGTEAFF.